The 12 T cell receptor beta chains listed next were all sequenced from one sample in a study of cytomegalovirus exposure and HLA in healthy donors. Researchers ran the PCR with 60 Vbeta and 13 Jbeta primers. Profiling relied on immunoSEQ multiplex PCR, and the TCRdb table lists in-frame clones only, not all of them. The table records roughly 120,000 clones, 81% of them present only once. Sequenced: PBMCs. The receptors originated from a woman aged 40 to 55 in good health and CMV-seronegative.

The chain employs TRBV5-1 and TRBJ2-7; tentatively, D is TRBD2 (5 bases). Germline V gene lookup returns CDR1 SGHRS and CDR2 YFSETQ. The CDR3 covers 13 residues. V gave up 0 bases and J gave up 3 bases, with 7 bases separating them. The CDR3 region is CASSLAGVYEQYF. DNA for the CDR3: TGCGCCAGCAGCTTGGCCGGGGTCTACGAGCAGTACTTC.

This rearrangement joins TRBV7-2 to TRBJ2-1; D is unresolved. This CDR3 comprises 15 residues. V gave up 1 base and J gave up 0 bases, with 7 bases separating them. The germline gives CDR1 SGHTA, CDR2 FQGNSA. CDR3 in amino acids: CASSLGASSYNEQFF. The DNA for the CDR3 is TGTGCCAGCAGCTTAGGGGCAAGCTCCTACAATGAGCAGTTCTTC.

The rearrangement uses TRBV12-5 and TRBJ1-5, with D possibly TRBD1 on 5 matching bases. The germline V gene encodes CDR1 LGHNT and CDR2 FRNRAP. V lost 4 bases and J lost 1, with 11 bases in between. The CDR3 runs 15 residues. This CDR3 is CASGWGGGSNQPQHF. For the CDR3, the DNA is TGTGCTAGTGGTTGGGGCGGGGGAAGCAATCAGCCCCAGCATTTT. Together with reference TRBV12-5 and TRBJ1-5, the CDR3 gives the full variable domain: DARVTQTPRHKVTEMGQEVTMRCQPILGHNTVFWYRQTMMQGLELLAYFRNRAPLDDSGMPKDRFSAEMPDATLATLKIQPSEPRDSAVYFCASGWGGGSNQPQHFGDGTRLSIL.

This clone showed up just once. This sequence joins TRBV28 and TRBJ1-4; 9 bases fit TRBD1. Germline CDR1 is MDHEN and CDR2 is SYDVKM. This CDR3 comprises 17 residues. V was pared by 8 bases and J by 0 bases, with 10 bases of the junction left unmatched. The DNA of the CDR3 is TGTGCCAGCTACAGGGGGCGGTGGCTTGCAACTAATGAAAAACTGTTTTTT. This gives the protein CASYRGRWLATNEKLFF.

J is TRBJ1-2 and V is TRBV13, with D tentatively TRBD1 (6 bases). This CDR3 has 14 residues. CDR1 and CDR2 (germline): PRHDT, FYEKMQ (reference sequence). The V end was cut by 5 bases, the J end by 0 bases, with 10 bases between. CDR3 in amino acids: CASSSPGANYGYTF. The CDR3 DNA is TGTGCCAGCAGCAGTCCAGGGGCTAACTATGGCTACACCTTC.

This clone was observed a few times. CDR3 coding DNA: TGTGCCAGCAGCTTACGGGGTGGTTCCTACGAGCAGTACTTC. Amino acid sequence: CASSLRGGSYEQYF. The V gene is TRBV7-2, the J gene TRBJ2-7; tentative D call: TRBD2 (5 bases). V was shortened by 2 bases and J by 1 base, with 9 bases between the two germline ends. The germline CDR1 and CDR2 sequences are SGHTA and FQGNSA. This CDR3 has 14 amino acids.

The sample holds many counts of this clone. The chain recombines TRBV19 with TRBJ2-3; TRBD2 aligns across 9 bases. With V trimmed by 3 bases and J by 1 base, 5 bases remained unmatched. CDR1 LNHDA and CDR2 SQIVND come from the germline V gene (reference sequence). The CDR3 sequence is 16 residues long. The CDR3 bases are TGTGCCAGTAGTATGGTAGCGGGAGAGGGCACAGATACGCAGTATTTT. It encodes CASSMVAGEGTDTQYF.

The V call is TRBV15, the J call TRBJ2-5; D is perhaps TRBD2 (5 bases). CDR3 length equals 15 residues. Germline-derived CDR1 and CDR2 are LNHNV and YYDKDF (reference sequence). Trimming cost V 2 bases and J 5 bases, with 15 bases left between them. CDR3 in amino acids: CATSRKPSWEETQYF. The CDR3 DNA is TGTGCCACCAGCAGAAAACCTAGCTGGGAGGAGACCCAGTACTTC.

The J gene is TRBJ2-5, the V gene TRBV9; TRBD2 matches at 14 bases. The CDR3 has 18 amino acids. Germline CDR1 is SGDLS and CDR2 is YYNGEE. After removal of 0 bases from V and 1 base from J, the junction contained 5 bases not matched to a gene. In nucleotides, the CDR3 is TGTGCCAGCAGCGTAGGAGCCGGGACTAGCGGGGGCCAAGAGACCCAGTACTTC. Amino acid sequence: CASSVGAGTSGGQETQYF.

The chain combines TRBV7-9 with TRBJ2-1; 8 positions match TRBD1. The CDR3 is 15 amino acids. The ends lost 3 bases at V and 4 bases at J; junction bases unmatched: 5. Germline CDR1 is SEHNR and CDR2 is FQNEAQ (reference sequence). CDR3 DNA sequence: TGTGCCAGCAGCTTTCGTGGACAGGGTTACAATGAGCAGTTCTTC. Translated, it gives CASSFRGQGYNEQFF. Based on the CDR3 plus reference TRBV7-9 and TRBJ2-1, the full variable domain is DTGVSQNPRHKITKRGQNVTFRCDPISEHNRLYWYRQTLGQGPEFLTYFQNEAQLEKSRLLSDRFSAERPKGSFSTLEIQRTEQGDSAMYLCASSFRGQGYNEQFFGPGTRLTVL.

CDR3 amino acids: CAVKKGLAENTGELFF. As DNA, the CDR3 is TGTGCCGTCAAGAAGGGACTAGCGGAAAACACCGGGGAGCTGTTTTTT. This chain links TRBV19 with TRBJ2-2; 11 positions match TRBD2. The CDR3 is 16 residues long. Trimming took 11 bases from V and 2 from J; bases not matched to a gene: 10. Germline V lookup: CDR1 LNHDA, CDR2 SQIVND (reference sequence). The whole variable domain, remainder taken from reference TRBV19 and TRBJ2-2, is DGGITQSPKYLFRKEGQNVTLSCEQNLNHDAMYWYRQDPGQGLRLIYYSQIVNDFQKGDIAEGYSVSREKKESFPLTVTSAQKNPTAFYLCAVKKGLAENTGELFFGEGSRLTVL.

This chain links TRBV6-5 with TRBJ1-1; 7 positions match TRBD1. The CDR3 is made up of 13 amino acids. Germline CDR1 reads MNHEY; CDR2 reads SVGAGI. After removal of 8 bases from V and 3 bases from J, the junction contained 6 bases not matched to a gene. Here the CDR3 reads CASGRGADTEAFF. The DNA for the CDR3 is TGTGCCAGCGGCAGGGGGGCGGACACTGAAGCTTTCTTT.